This entry is about one T cell receptor (beta chain). What it recognizes is unknown. This sample is part of a study of T cells in localized non-small cell lung cancer. Produced via immunoSEQ multiplex PCR; TCRdb's table is partial and in-frame only. Of about 62,000 clones in the sample, more than 80% are singletons; the top ten hold just over 4.5%. Whole-study findings and limits: Tumor samples were not multi-region, leaving intratumor heterogeneity unexcluded. A median of 57 of the top 100 tumor clones appeared in adjacent lung, which was paired and uninvolved. The highest T cell clonality was in uninvolved adjacent lung, above tumor.

V shed 6 bases and J shed 5 bases, with 17 bases lying between them. Germline assignment: CDR1 LNHDA and CDR2 SQIVND (reference sequence). This CDR3 contains 15 residues. The input for sequencing was PBMCs, taken before any cancer treatment. This chain links TRBV19 with TRBJ1-5; possible D gene TRBD1, 5 bases. The clonotype originates from a man between 40 and 70 years old with stage II lung adenocarcinoma. The CDR3 reads CASRRGTLIDQPQHF. The CDR3 DNA reads TGTGCCAGTAGGCGTGGGACCTTAATAGATCAGCCCCAGCATTTT.